These T cell receptor beta chains were read from a single sample in a study of blood T cell repertoires in COVID-19. Using immunoSEQ multiplex PCR, the repertoire was profiled, and TCRdb retains in-frame clones only, with some absent. Counted here are about 180,000 clones, 75% to 90% occurring once; the ten biggest clones make up more than 5%. The source material was PBMCs or T cells enriched from blood (not recorded which). The receptors derive from a man between 40 and 49 years old who had recovered from COVID-19. CDR3s include the opening cysteine and the closing phenylalanine or tryptophan. D genes are given only for firm matches. A row's size may be missing; if present it is once, few, many or a size class.

V gene: TRBV6-4
D gene: TRBD1
CDR3 length: 16
clone size: few
J gene: TRBJ1-2
CDR3 DNA: TGTGCCAGCAGTCTTGGGTCGGACAGGGGGCTCGTTGGCTACACCTTC
CDR3 protein: CASSLGSDRGLVGYTF

V gene: TRBV9
D gene: -
CDR3 length: 14
clone size: -
J gene: TRBJ1-2
CDR3 DNA: TGTGCCAGCGAAACTCCAGGGCGAGGCTATGGCTACACCTTC
CDR3 protein: CASETPGRGYGYTF

V gene: TRBV11-2
D gene: TRBD1
CDR3 length: 15
clone size: once
J gene: TRBJ1-1
CDR3 DNA: TGTGCCAGCAGCTTAGCCCGACAGGGGGCAAGTGAAGCTTTCTTT
CDR3 protein: CASSLARQGASEAFF

V gene: TRBV3-1/TRBV3-2
D gene: -
CDR3 length: 17
clone size: -
J gene: TRBJ2-2
CDR3 DNA: TGTGCCAGCAGCCGGACTAACCTAAGGGTGACGACCGGGGAGCTGTTTTTT
CDR3 protein: CASSRTNLRVTTGELFF

V gene: TRBV28
D gene: -
CDR3 length: 14
clone size: -
J gene: TRBJ1-5
CDR3 DNA: TGTGCCAGCTACAGGGTCTATAGCAATCAGCCCCAGCATTTT
CDR3 protein: CASYRVYSNQPQHF

V gene: TRBV10-3
D gene: TRBD2
CDR3 length: 17
clone size: -
J gene: TRBJ2-3
CDR3 DNA: TGTGCCATCAGTGACCGAGCGGGAGAGGGTGGCACAGATACGCAGTATTTT
CDR3 protein: CAISDRAGEGGTDTQYF

V gene: TRBV7-3
D gene: TRBD2
CDR3 length: 16
clone size: -
J gene: TRBJ2-3
CDR3 DNA: TGTGCCAGCAGCCGTACGTGGCGGGGGGCGGGAAATACGCAGTATTTT
CDR3 protein: CASSRTWRGAGNTQYF

V gene: TRBV29-1
D gene: -
CDR3 length: 14
clone size: -
J gene: TRBJ1-4
CDR3 DNA: TGCAGCGTTATCCAATCTACAACTAATGAAAAACTGTTTTTT
CDR3 protein: CSVIQSTTNEKLFF

V gene: TRBV2
D gene: -
CDR3 length: 15
clone size: -
J gene: TRBJ1-5
CDR3 DNA: TGTGCCAGCAGACCCGGGAGTGTGCGGAATCAGCCCCAGCATTTT
CDR3 protein: CASRPGSVRNQPQHF

V gene: TRBV5-5
D gene: -
CDR3 length: 15
clone size: -
J gene: TRBJ2-6
CDR3 DNA: TGTGCCAGCACCCCGGTTGGCTCTGGGGCCAACGTCCTGACTTTC
CDR3 protein: CASTPVGSGANVLTF

V gene: TRBV29-1
D gene: TRBD1
CDR3 length: 14
clone size: once
J gene: TRBJ2-5
CDR3 DNA: TGCAGCGTTCCCGCCGGGACAGGGTGGGAGACCCAGTACTTC
CDR3 protein: CSVPAGTGWETQYF

V gene: TRBV9
D gene: -
CDR3 length: 13
clone size: -
J gene: TRBJ2-7
CDR3 DNA: TGTGCCAGCAGCGTAGGGACAGAAAACGAGCAGTACTTC
CDR3 protein: CASSVGTENEQYF